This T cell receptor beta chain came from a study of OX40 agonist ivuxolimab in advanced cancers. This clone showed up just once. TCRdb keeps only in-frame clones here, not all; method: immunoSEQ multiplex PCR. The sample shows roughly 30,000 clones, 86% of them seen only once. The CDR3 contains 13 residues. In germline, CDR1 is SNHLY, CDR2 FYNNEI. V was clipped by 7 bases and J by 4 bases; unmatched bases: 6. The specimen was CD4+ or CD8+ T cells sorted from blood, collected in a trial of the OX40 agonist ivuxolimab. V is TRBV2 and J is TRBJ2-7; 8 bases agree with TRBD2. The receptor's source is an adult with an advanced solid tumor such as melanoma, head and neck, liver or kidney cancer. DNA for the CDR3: TGTGCCAGCAACGGGGGGGTTAGGTACGAGCAGTACTTC. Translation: CASNGGVRYEQYF.